This T cell receptor (beta chain) originates from a study of cytomegalovirus exposure and HLA in healthy donors. In the case of this clone: Its antigen is not known.

This CDR3 region has 11 residues. The V gene lost 6 bases and the J gene lost 10 bases, with 14 bases spanning the gap. From germline, CDR1 is DFQATT and CDR2 SNEGSKA (reference sequence). Study observations and caveats: Accurate prediction of HLA-A and HLA-B alleles (for most subjects) was reportedly achieved from TCR beta sequences. According to an earlier analysis, most TCR beta V segments yielded productive rearrangements about 87% or about 30% of the time.

Use of 60 Vbeta and 13 Jbeta primers characterized the PCR. Method: immunoSEQ multiplex PCR; TCRdb's copy keeps in-frame clones and lacks some. The sample has 140,000 to 150,000 clones, roughly 80% seen once. Sample: PBMCs. This rearrangement joins TRBV20-1 to TRBJ2-3, with D maybe TRBD2 (7 bases). The TCR sequence derives from a man aged 35-49 years in good health and CMV-seropositive. The CDR3 sequence: CSAPPGGPQYF. CDR3 bases: TGCAGTGCGCCCCCCGGGGGGCCGCAGTATTTT.